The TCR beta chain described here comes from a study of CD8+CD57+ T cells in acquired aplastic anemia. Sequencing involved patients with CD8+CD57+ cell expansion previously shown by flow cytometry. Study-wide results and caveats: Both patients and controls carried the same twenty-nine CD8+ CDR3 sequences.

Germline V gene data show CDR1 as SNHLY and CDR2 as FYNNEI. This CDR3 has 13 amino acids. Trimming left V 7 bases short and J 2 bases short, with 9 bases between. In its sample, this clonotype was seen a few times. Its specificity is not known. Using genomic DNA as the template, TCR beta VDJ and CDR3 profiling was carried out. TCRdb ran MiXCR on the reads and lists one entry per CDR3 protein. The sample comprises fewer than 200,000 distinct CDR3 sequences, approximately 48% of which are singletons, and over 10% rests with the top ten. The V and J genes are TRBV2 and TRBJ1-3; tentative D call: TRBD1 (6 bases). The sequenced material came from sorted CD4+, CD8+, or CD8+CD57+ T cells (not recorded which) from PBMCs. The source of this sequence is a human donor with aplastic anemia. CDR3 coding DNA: TGTGCCAGCAATAACAGGGCTGGAAACACCATATATTTT. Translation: CASNNRAGNTIYF.